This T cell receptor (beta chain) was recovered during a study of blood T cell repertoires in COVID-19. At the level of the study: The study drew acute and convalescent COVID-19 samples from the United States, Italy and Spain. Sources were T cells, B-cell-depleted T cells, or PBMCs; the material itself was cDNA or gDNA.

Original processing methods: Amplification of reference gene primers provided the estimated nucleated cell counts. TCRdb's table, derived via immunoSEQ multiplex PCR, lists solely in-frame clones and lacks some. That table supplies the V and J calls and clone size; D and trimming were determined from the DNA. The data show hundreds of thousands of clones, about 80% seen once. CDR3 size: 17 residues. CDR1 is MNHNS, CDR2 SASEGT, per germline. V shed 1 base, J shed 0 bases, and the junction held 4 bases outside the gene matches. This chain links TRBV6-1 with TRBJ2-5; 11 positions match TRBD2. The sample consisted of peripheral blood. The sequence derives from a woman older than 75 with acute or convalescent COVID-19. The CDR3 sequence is CASSEGTSGPYQETQYF. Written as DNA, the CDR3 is TGTGCCAGCAGTGAAGGGACTAGCGGGCCGTACCAAGAGACCCAGTACTTC.